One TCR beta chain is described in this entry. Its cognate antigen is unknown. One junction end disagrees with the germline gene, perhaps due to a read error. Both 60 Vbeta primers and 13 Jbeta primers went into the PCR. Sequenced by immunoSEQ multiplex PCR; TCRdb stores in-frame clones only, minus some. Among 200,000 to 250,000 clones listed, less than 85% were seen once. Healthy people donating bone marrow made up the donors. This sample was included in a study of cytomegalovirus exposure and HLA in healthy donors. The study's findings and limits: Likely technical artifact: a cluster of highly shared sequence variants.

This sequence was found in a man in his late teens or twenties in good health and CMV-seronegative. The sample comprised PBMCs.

CDR3 loop: CSSSGGGEQFF. Here the CDR3 DNA reads TGTTCCAGCAGCGGCGGGGGCGAGCAGTTCTTC. The chain carries TRBV7-9 and TRBJ2-1, with D tentatively TRBD2 (7 bases). CDR3 size: 11 residues. Germline CDR1 SEHNR, CDR2 FQNEAQ (reference sequence). Full variable domain (remainder filled in from reference TRBV7-9 and TRBJ2-1): DTGVSQNPRHKITKRGQNVTFRCDPISEHNRLYWYRQTLGQGPEFLTYFQNEAQLEKSRLLSDRFSAERPKGSFSTLEIQRTEQGDSAMYLCSSSGGGEQFFGPGTRLTVL.